What follows is one T cell receptor beta chain and its context. Its specificity is unknown. CD4+ cells of the naive, central memory, regulatory and stem cell-like memory types were sorted via CD45RO/CCR7/CD25/CD127/CD95/CD27. The entry originates in a study of beta chain features in type 1 diabetes. Study-level points and caveats: Shortening of TCRB CDR3s, moderate but significant, appeared in all four CD4+ subsets of Type 1 diabetes patients. For type 1 diabetes patients, VDJ junctions showed fewer insertions and more deletions. Sampled from patients, naive, central memory and Treg TCRB repertoires appeared more similar than those sampled from healthy donors.

Germline lookup yields CDR1 MDHEN and CDR2 SYDVKM. This CDR3 region has 15 residues. Trimming shortened V by 4 bases and J by 4 bases, and 16 bases separated the two germline ends. Expressed TCRB transcripts got sequenced, as all isolated RNA was reverse transcribed. Sequencing used immunoSEQ multiplex PCR; TCRdb keeps in-frame clones, though not all of them. The sample lists some 150,000 clones; around 10% were seen once. The chain couples TRBV28 to TRBJ1-2; D may be TRBD1 (6 bases). This receptor was taken from a man aged 18 to 30 in good health. Specimen: central memory CD4+ T cells from blood. The CDR3 protein is CASSSPGEVLYGYTF. The CDR3 bases are TGTGCCAGCAGTTCTCCAGGGGAAGTCCTCTATGGCTACACCTTC.